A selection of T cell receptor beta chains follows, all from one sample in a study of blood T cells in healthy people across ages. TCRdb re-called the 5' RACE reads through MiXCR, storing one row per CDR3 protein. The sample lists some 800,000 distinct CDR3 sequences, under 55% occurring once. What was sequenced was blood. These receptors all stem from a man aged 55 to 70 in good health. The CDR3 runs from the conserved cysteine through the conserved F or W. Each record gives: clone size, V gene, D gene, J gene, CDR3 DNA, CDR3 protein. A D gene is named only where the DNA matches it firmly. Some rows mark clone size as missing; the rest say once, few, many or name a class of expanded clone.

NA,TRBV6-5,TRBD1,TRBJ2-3,TGTGCCAGCAGAACAGGGGGCAGCGCAGATACGCAGTATTTT,CASRTGGSADTQYF
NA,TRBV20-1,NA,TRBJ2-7,TGCAGTGCTAGAGACGATCTGGGGTTATACAATGAGCAGTACTTC,CSARDDLGLYNEQYF
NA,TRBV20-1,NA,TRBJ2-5,TGCAGTGCTTACAGGGCGGGGTTTAAGACCCAGTACTTC,CSAYRAGFKTQYF
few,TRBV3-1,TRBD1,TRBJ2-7,TGTGCCAGCACGAACAGGGGCTATGAGCAGTACTTC,CASTNRGYEQYF
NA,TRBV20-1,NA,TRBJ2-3,TGCAGTGCTAGTCTGTGGGGGCCCAGCACAGATACGCAGTATTTT,CSASLWGPSTDTQYF
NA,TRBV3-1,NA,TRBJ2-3,TGTGCCAGCAGCAACGACATACGGGCGACAGATACGCAGTATTTT,CASSNDIRATDTQYF
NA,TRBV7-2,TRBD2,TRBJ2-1,TGTGCCAGCATCCCGAGCGGGGGGAGCTCCTACAATGAGCAGTTCTTC,CASIPSGGSSYNEQFF
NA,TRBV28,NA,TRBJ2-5,TGTGCCAGCACCTCTCCGGGGTTAGAGACCCAGTACTTC,CASTSPGLETQYF
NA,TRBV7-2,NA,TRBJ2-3,TGTGCCAGCAGCTTAGCGGCCACTGTCGGAGGCACAGATACGCAGTATTTT,CASSLAATVGGTDTQYF
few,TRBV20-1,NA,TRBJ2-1,TGCAGTGCCGGGGGACAGAACAATGAGCAGTTCTTC,CSAGGQNNEQFF
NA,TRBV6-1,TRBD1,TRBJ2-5,TGTGCCAGCAGTGAACCCGGGTCGGCAGGGGGATTCGAGACCCAGTACTTC,CASSEPGSAGGFETQYF
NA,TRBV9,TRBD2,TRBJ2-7,TGTGCCAGCAGCCGCGGGGGGAGGGGGAGCTACGAGCAGTACTTC,CASSRGGRGSYEQYF
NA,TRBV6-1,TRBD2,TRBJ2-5,TGTGCCGGCAGTCCTTGGCTAGCGGGGGGCCAAGAGACCCAGTACTTC,CAGSPWLAGGQETQYF
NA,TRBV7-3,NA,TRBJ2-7,TGTGCCAGCAGCGCATCCGCCGGGCCAAACTACGAGCAGTACTTC,CASSASAGPNYEQYF
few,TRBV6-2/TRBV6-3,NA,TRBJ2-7,TGTGCCAGCAGTTACTCGAAACAGGCAGGCTACGAGCAGTACTTC,CASSYSKQAGYEQYF
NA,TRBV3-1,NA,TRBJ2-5,TGTGCCAGCAGCCAAGTCGTGGGCGGTGAGACCCAGTACTTC,CASSQVVGGETQYF
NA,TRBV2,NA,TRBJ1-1,TGTGCCAGTGGGACGAGGGCTGCGAACACTGAAGCTTTCTTT,CASGTRAANTEAFF
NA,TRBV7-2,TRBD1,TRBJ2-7,TGTGCCAGCAGCAACGCCGGGACAGGGCCCTACGAGCAGTACTTC,CASSNAGTGPYEQYF
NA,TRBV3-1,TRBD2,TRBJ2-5,TGTGCCAGCACCCCGGGACTAGAGGGCGGGGAGAAGTACTTC,CASTPGLEGGEKYF
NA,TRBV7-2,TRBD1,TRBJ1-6,TGTGCCAGCAGCATGGACAGGGGGCTATCTTCACCCCTCCACTTT,CASSMDRGLSSPLHF
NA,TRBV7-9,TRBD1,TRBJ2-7,TGTGCCAGCAGCCTCCGATTAGACAGGGACGAGCAGTACTTC,CASSLRLDRDEQYF
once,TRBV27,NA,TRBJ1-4,TGTGCCAGCAGCCGCGGACCGGATGGGGTGTTTGAAAAACTGTTTTTT,CASSRGPDGVFEKLFF
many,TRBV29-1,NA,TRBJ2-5,TGCAGCGTTGCGGGACGTCTCGTCGCAGAGACCCAGTACTTC,CSVAGRLVAETQYF
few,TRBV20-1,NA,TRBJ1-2,TGCAGTGCAAGGGAGGGTATGGATGGCTACACCTTC,CSAREGMDGYTF
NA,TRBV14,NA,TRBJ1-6,TGTGCCAGCAGCAAGGACAGTTTAAATTCACCCCTCCACTTT,CASSKDSLNSPLHF
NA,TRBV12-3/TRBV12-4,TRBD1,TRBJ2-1,TGTGCCAGCAGCCCCACCGACAGGGATGAGCAGTTCTTC,CASSPTDRDEQFF
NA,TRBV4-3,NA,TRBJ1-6,TGCGCCAGCAGCCAAGATACCGGGCAGGGGAGAAATTCACCCCTCCACTTT,CASSQDTGQGRNSPLHF
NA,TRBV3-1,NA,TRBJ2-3,TGTGCCAGCAGCCCTGACGAGGGACAAACCTGGGATACGCAGTATTTT,CASSPDEGQTWDTQYF